This T cell receptor (beta chain) was recorded in a study of STAT5B mutations in CD4+ large granular lymphocyte leukemia. General study results and limits: Top patient clones used TRBV06 genes more often: 8/27 versus 2/35 in controls. The CD4+ versus CD8+ T-LGLL clonality difference may reflect limited sample size. No patients shared main leukemic clonotypes, though around 27% appeared at low frequency elsewhere.

On this clone itself: As yet, its antigen is unknown.

Sequencing used immunoSEQ multiplex PCR; TCRdb keeps in-frame clones, though not all of them. The sample records roughly 30,000 clones, about 76% being singletons. Germline V gives CDR1 MGHDK, CDR2 SYGVNS. V lost 3 bases, J lost 2 bases, and 7 bases stayed unmatched. The CDR3 sequence is 17 residues long. The chain recombines TRBV25-1 with TRBJ2-3, with 11 bases aligning to TRBD2. The receptor comes from a human donor in good health. Sample: CD4+ T cells from blood buffy coats. This CDR3 reads CASSDTGLAAFTDTQYF. The DNA of the CDR3 is TGTGCCAGCAGTGACACGGGACTAGCGGCTTTCACAGATACGCAGTATTTT.